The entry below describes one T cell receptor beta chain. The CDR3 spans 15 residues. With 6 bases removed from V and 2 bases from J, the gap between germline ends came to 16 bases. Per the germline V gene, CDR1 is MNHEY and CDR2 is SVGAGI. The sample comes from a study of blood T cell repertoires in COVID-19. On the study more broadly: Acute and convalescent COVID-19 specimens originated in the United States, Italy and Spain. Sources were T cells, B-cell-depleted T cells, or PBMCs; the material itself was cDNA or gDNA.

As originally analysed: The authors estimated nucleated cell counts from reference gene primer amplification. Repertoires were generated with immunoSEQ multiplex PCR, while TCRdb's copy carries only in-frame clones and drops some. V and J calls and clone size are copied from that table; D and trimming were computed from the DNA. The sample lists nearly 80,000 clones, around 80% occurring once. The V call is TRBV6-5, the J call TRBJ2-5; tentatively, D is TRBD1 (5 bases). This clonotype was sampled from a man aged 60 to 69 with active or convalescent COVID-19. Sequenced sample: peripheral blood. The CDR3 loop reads CASSWGNRIQETQYF. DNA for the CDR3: TGTGCCAGCAGCTGGGGAAACAGGATTCAAGAGACCCAGTACTTC.